A selection of T cell receptor beta chains follows, all from one sample in a study of neurological immune-mediated disorders. MiXCR, applied by TCRdb to the 5' RACE reads, yields one record per CDR3 protein. The sample lists fewer than 80,000 distinct CDR3 sequences, roughly 5.6% occurring once. Input material: PBMCs. The receptors originated from a woman in her twenties or thirties with multiple sclerosis. Both conserved end residues are part of each CDR3. The D gene is left open where the match is weak. Only part of the rows carry a size: once, few, many, or a class if the clone is expanded.

D gene	V gene	clone size	J gene	CDR3 protein	CDR3 DNA
TRBD1	TRBV4-1	many	TRBJ1-1	CASSLSRQGGFEAFF	TGCGCCAGCAGCCTCTCTAGACAGGGCGGTTTTGAAGCTTTCTTT
-	TRBV5-1	-	TRBJ2-7	CASRANSYEQYF	TGCGCCAGCAGGGCCAACTCCTACGAGCAGTACTTC
TRBD1	TRBV20-1	-	TRBJ1-5	CSARGNTGANQPQNF	TGCAGTGCTAGAGGGAACACAGGGGCGAATCAGCCCCAGAATTTT
-	TRBV25-1	few	TRBJ2-2	CASTRGITGELFF	TGTGCCAGCACGAGGGGAATCACCGGGGAGCTGTTTTTT
TRBD1	TRBV25-1	many	TRBJ2-7	CASSDTGVSSYEQYF	TGTGCCAGCAGTGATACAGGGGTGAGCTCCTACGAGCAGTACTTC
-	TRBV3-1	few	TRBJ1-1	CASRKASEAFF	TGTGCCAGCAGAAAAGCGAGTGAAGCTTTCTTT
-	TRBV12-3/TRBV12-4	many	TRBJ2-7	CASSRTGIRYEQYF	TGTGCCAGCAGCCGTACCGGGATTCGCTACGAGCAGTACTTC
-	TRBV27	many	TRBJ2-7	CASTPKQGWSYEQYF	TGTGCCAGCACCCCGAAACAGGGATGGAGTTACGAGCAGTACTTC
-	TRBV7-8	-	TRBJ1-5	CASSLEVRVRNSNQPQNF	TGTGCCAGCAGCTTAGAGGTGCGGGTAAGGAATAGCAATCAGCCCCAGAATTTT
TRBD1	TRBV5-1	many	TRBJ2-5	CASSRLGQGARETQYF	TGCGCCAGCAGCCGCCTTGGCCAGGGGGCTCGGGAGACCCAGTACTTC
TRBD1	TRBV5-1	-	TRBJ2-7	CASSSGQGVEEQYF	TGCGCCAGCAGCTCGGGACAGGGAGTGGAAGAGCAGTACTTC
TRBD2	TRBV29-1	many	TRBJ2-1	CSAEGSGGYNEQFF	TGCAGCGCCGAGGGTAGCGGGGGGTACAATGAGCAGTTCTTC
TRBD1	TRBV10-3	-	TRBJ1-6	CAISEPDRGYSPLHF	TGTGCCATCAGTGAGCCCGACAGGGGTTACTCACCCCTCCACTTT
-	TRBV30	many	TRBJ2-5	CAWSTSVETQYF	TGTGCCTGGAGTACGAGCGTAGAGACCCAGTACTTC
-	TRBV29-1	many	TRBJ2-1	CSVERAGASYNEQFF	TGCAGCGTTGAGCGAGCAGGGGCCTCCTACAATGAGCAGTTCTTC
TRBD1	TRBV15	many	TRBJ1-5	CATSRDWDRGGGQPQHF	TGTGCCACCAGCAGAGATTGGGACAGGGGGGGAGGTCAGCCCCAGCATTTT
-	TRBV7-9	few	TRBJ2-7	CASSLVGILYEQYF	TGTGCCAGCAGCTTAGTAGGGATCTTATACGAGCAGTACTTC
-	TRBV7-8	-	TRBJ1-5	CASSTRRQPQNF	TGTGCCAGCAGCACACGGCGACAGCCCCAGAATTTT